The entry below gives a single T cell receptor beta chain sequence along with its context. Its target antigen remains unknown. No base-level quality is on record; no much larger clone is a single base apart. The sample originates from a study of regulatory and conventional T cells in breast cancer (dated by TCRdb to about 2015). The library came from PCR. Sequencing instrument: Illumina MiSeq. Using fastp at Q25 and MiXCR, TCRdb reprocessed the public reads and kept productive beta chains. Identical CDR3 protein sequences are pooled into one entry, listed with their most common genes and DNA. In all, the sample holds 15,000 or so distinct CDR3 sequences, and 30% to 35% of those were seen once. 1.5% to 2% of the sample belongs to the ten largest clones. In the germline V gene, CDR1 corresponds to SGHDT and CDR2 to YYEEEE. The cysteine opens and the phenylalanine closes a CDR3 of 12 amino acids. Of the read, only the CDR3 DNA is kept; its 36 bases are in frame from base 1. At the junction V is shortened by 2 bases and J by 3 bases, with 5 bases in between.

The rearranged segments are TRBV5-6 and TRBJ2-5; the D gene is not confidently resolved. The sequenced material came from conventional T cells from blood. This clonotype was sampled from a female donor in good health. The encoded CDR3 is CASSLLKETQYF. In nucleotides, the sequence is TGTGCCAGCAGCTTACTGAAAGAGACCCAGTACTTC.